Listed below are T cell receptor beta chains from one sample, sequenced in a study of blood T cell repertoires in COVID-19. Some clones are missing from TCRdb's copy, which holds only in-frame ones; the method was immunoSEQ multiplex PCR. The sample carries about 180,000 clones, approximately 83% recorded once. Sequenced material: peripheral blood. The source of these receptors is a human donor in a cohort sampled during active COVID-19. Each CDR3 is given with its conserved first and last residue. The D gene is left open where the match is weak. The size entry is marked missing in some rows and otherwise reads once, few, many or a size class.

V	D	J	size	CDR3	DNA
TRBV7-2	TRBD2	TRBJ2-3	.	CASSAGLAADTQYF	TGTGCCAGCAGCGCAGGACTAGCGGCAGATACGCAGTATTTT
TRBV5-1	TRBD2	TRBJ2-7	.	CASSSTSGSSLYEQYF	TGCGCCAGCAGCTCGACTAGCGGGAGTTCTTTATACGAGCAGTACTTC
TRBV29-1	TRBD2	TRBJ2-5	.	CSVETGTGLAGVLQETQYF	TGCAGCGTTGAGACAGGGACCGGACTAGCGGGGGTGTTACAAGAGACCCAGTACTTC
TRBV27	TRBD2	TRBJ2-7	.	CASSRLAGTEQYF	TGTGCCAGCAGTAGACTAGCTGGTACGGAGCAGTACTTC
TRBV12-1	.	TRBJ1-2	.	CASSFAGQGHYGYTF	TGTGCCAGCAGCTTTGCGGGACAGGGGCACTATGGCTACACCTTC
TRBV25-1	.	TRBJ2-7	.	CASSEQGRGSYEQYF	TGTGCCAGCAGTGAGCAGGGGCGGGGGAGCTACGAGCAGTACTTC
TRBV12-3/TRBV12-4	.	TRBJ2-7	once	CASSPLEHEQYF	TGTGCCAGCAGTCCCTTGGAGCACGAGCAGTACTTC
TRBV19	.	TRBJ1-3	.	CASRFGGLGSGNTIYF	TGTGCCAGTAGATTCGGGGGTTTGGGCTCTGGAAACACCATATATTTT
TRBV7-2	TRBD1	TRBJ1-2	.	CASSPQGGANYGYTF	TGTGCCAGCAGCCCCCAGGGGGGTGCAAACTATGGCTACACCTTC
TRBV5-5	.	TRBJ1-2	.	CASSPPGTPNYGYTF	TGTGCCAGCAGCCCTCCGGGGACACCTAACTATGGCTACACCTTC
TRBV10-3	TRBD1	TRBJ1-6	.	CAISGRDRYNSPLHF	TGTGCCATCAGTGGCCGGGACAGATATAATTCACCCCTCCACTTT
TRBV3-1/TRBV3-2	.	TRBJ1-1	.	CASSQEAVMNTEAFF	TGTGCCAGCAGCCAAGAGGCAGTCATGAACACTGAAGCTTTCTTT
TRBV12-2	.	TRBJ2-3	.	CASRLPKTGTSGRVDTQYF	TGTGCAAGTCGCTTGCCGAAGACCGGGACTAGCGGGAGAGTGGATACGCAGTATTTT
TRBV19	.	TRBJ1-5	.	CASSIARDQPQHF	TGTGCCAGTAGTATAGCCAGGGATCAGCCCCAGCATTTT
TRBV2	.	TRBJ2-7	.	CASTSLSNYEQYF	TGTGCCAGTACTAGCCTTTCAAACTACGAGCAGTACTTC
TRBV19	.	TRBJ1-5	.	CASTGYSNQPQHF	TGTGCCAGTACAGGATATAGCAATCAGCCCCAGCATTTT
TRBV5-1	TRBD2	TRBJ2-1	.	CASSLEREGNEQFF	TGCGCCAGCAGCTTAGAGCGGGAGGGCAATGAGCAGTTCTTC
TRBV6-4	.	TRBJ2-6	many	CASSDSGGRPSGANVLTF	TGTGCCAGCAGTGACTCAGGGGGACGGCCCTCTGGGGCCAACGTCCTGACTTTC
TRBV5-5	.	TRBJ1-6	.	CASRSGTSENSPLHF	TGTGCCAGCAGATCCGGGACATCCGAAAATTCACCCCTCCACTTT
TRBV10-3	.	TRBJ1-1	.	CAITPDRANTEAFF	TGTGCCATCACCCCAGACAGAGCGAACACTGAAGCTTTCTTT
TRBV19	TRBD1	TRBJ1-4	.	CASIYRDRTNEKLFF	TGTGCCAGTATCTACCGGGACAGGACTAATGAAAAACTGTTTTTT
TRBV28	TRBD2	TRBJ2-1	.	CASSSLAGAYNEQFF	TGTGCCAGCAGTTCACTAGCGGGAGCCTACAATGAGCAGTTCTTC
TRBV7-3	TRBD1	TRBJ1-2	.	CASSLGDRARMAF	TGTGCCAGCAGCTTAGGCGACAGGGCCAGGATGGCCTTC
TRBV5-5	TRBD1	TRBJ2-5	.	CASNAGTGGRETQYF	TGTGCCAGCAACGCCGGGACAGGGGGCAGGGAGACCCAGTACTTC
TRBV5-6	.	TRBJ1-3	once	CASTSLKSSGNTIYF	TGTGCCAGTACCTCTCTCAAGAGCTCTGGAAACACCATATATTTT
TRBV18	.	TRBJ1-1	.	CASSPSGATEAFF	TGTGCCAGCTCACCCTCAGGGGCCACTGAAGCTTTCTTT
TRBV6-5	.	TRBJ1-2	.	CASSYSLGGGYGYTF	TGTGCCAGCAGTTACTCGTTGGGAGGGGGCTATGGCTACACCTTC
TRBV3-1/TRBV3-2	.	TRBJ2-1	once	CASSQDGSNHNEQFF	TGTGCCAGCAGCCAAGACGGGAGTAACCACAATGAGCAGTTCTTC